This T cell receptor (beta chain) was captured by sequencing in a study of memory CD4+ T cells and cytomegalovirus serostatus. Sequenced by immunoSEQ multiplex PCR; TCRdb stores in-frame clones only, minus some. Counted here are some 47,000 clones, around 80% occurring once; the ten biggest clones make up under 0.9%. The ends were cut back, 3 bases at V and 3 bases at J, with 15 bases in the middle. The CDR3 has 16 amino acids. Germline-derived CDR1 and CDR2 are LNHNV and YYDKDF (reference sequence). The sort gate was single viable CD3+CD4+CD8-CD45RO+ cells for memory CD4+ T cells. Sequencing was done on a sample of memory CD4+ T cells from blood. This TCR was sampled from an adult in good health and CMV-seronegative. V usage is TRBV15 and J usage is TRBJ2-4; weak D call: TRBD2 (6 bases). CDR3 loop: CATSSQLQEGKNIQYF. The CDR3 region has the DNA TGTGCCACCAGCAGCCAGTTACAGGAGGGCAAAAACATTCAGTACTTC.